These 5 T cell receptor beta chains share one sample of origin, sequenced in a study of beta chain features in type 1 diabetes. The study, taken as a whole, reports: Type 1 diabetes patients had TCRB CDR3s that were shorter (moderately but significantly so) in all four CD4+ subsets.

No antigens are known for them. cDNA synthesis used the whole RNA isolate, giving expressed TCRB sequences. The repertoire was sequenced with immunoSEQ multiplex PCR; TCRdb's copy has only in-frame clones and lacks some. The repertoire holds hundreds of thousands of clones, with more than 13% as singletons. Material: naive CD4+ T cells from blood. The receptors shown here come from a man younger than 35 with type 1 diabetes.

This clone was seen more than once but under ten times. V and J are TRBV7-2 and TRBJ2-1, with D unresolved. The length of the CDR3 is 11 residues. Germline assignment: CDR1 SGHTA and CDR2 FQGNSA. The V and J ends lost 7 bases and 2 bases respectively, with 3 bases between them. The CDR3 sequence: CASTTYNEQFF. In nucleotides, the CDR3 is TGTGCCAGCACCACCTACAATGAGCAGTTCTTC.

This clone was observed a few times. The same CDR3 is also encoded by other DNA sequences in this sample. This chain uses TRBV30 with TRBJ2-3; D is ambiguous. The CDR3 has 14 residues. Germline V gives CDR1 GTSNPN, CDR2 SVGIG (reference sequence). Trimming removed 0 bases from V and 2 bases from J, with 9 bases in between. As DNA, the CDR3 is TGTGCCTGGAGTGTACTTAGGTCCACAGATACGCAGTATTTT. It codes for CAWSVLRSTDTQYF.

This sequence joins TRBV29-1 and TRBJ1-3, with 8 bases aligning to TRBD1. Germline values: CDR1 SQVTM, CDR2 ANQGSEA. CDR3 length: 14 amino acids. The ends lost 4 bases at V and 2 bases at J; junction bases unmatched: 4. CDR3 DNA sequence: TGCAGCGTTGTGCAGGGGGCGCCTGGAAACACCATATATTTT. Translated, it gives CSVVQGAPGNTIYF.

The chain employs TRBV2 and TRBJ1-1; TRBD1 agrees at 8 bases. CDR3 length: 12 amino acids. Germline V CDR1 and CDR2: SNHLY, FYNNEI. The ends lost 6 bases at V and 5 bases at J; junction bases unmatched: 2. CDR3 sequence: CASRRQGTEAFF. The CDR3, as DNA: TGTGCCAGCAGACGACAGGGGACTGAAGCTTTCTTT.

This chain uses TRBV29-1 with TRBJ1-4, with 11 nucleotides matching TRBD1. Trimming removed 2 bases from V and 7 bases from J; junction bases left unmatched: 6. The V gene's germline CDR1 is SQVTM and CDR2 ANQGSEA. The CDR3 contains 15 residues. In nucleotides, the CDR3 is TGCAGCGTTGAAAGGGACAGGGGGTACGGTGAAAAACTGTTTTTT. It codes for CSVERDRGYGEKLFF.